Below, 7 T cell receptor beta chains from the same sample are listed, as sequenced in a study of Graves' ophthalmopathy and Graves' hyperthyroidism. The authors amplified TCR beta CDR3 regions from RNA transcripts. RT-PCR with HTBI primers came first, then second-round multiplex PCR. TCRdb re-called the multiplex PCR reads with MiXCR, one entry per CDR3 protein. The table lists around 400,000 distinct CDR3 sequences, roughly 20% of them singletons. Source material: peripheral blood. Receptor source: a woman aged 18-29 years with stable Graves' hyperthyroidism.

This clonotype has a count of ten or more. For the CDR3, the DNA is TGCAGTGCTCCTCGGACAGGTAACACTGAAGCTTTCTTT. Translating it yields CSAPRTGNTEAFF. V gene TRBV20-1 combines with J gene TRBJ1-1, with 7 bases identical to TRBD1. This CDR3 has 13 residues. Germline assignment: CDR1 DFQATT and CDR2 SNEGSKA (reference sequence). Trimming took 5 bases from V and 2 from J; bases not matched to a gene: 5.

This clonotype was picked up many times. The CDR3 bases are TGTGCCAGCAGCCAAGATGGACGGACCTACTATGGCTACACCTTC. It encodes CASSQDGRTYYGYTF. The chain combines TRBV3-1 with TRBJ1-2; D is uncertain. Germline CDR1 LGHDT, CDR2 YNNKEL (reference sequence). The CDR3 has 15 amino acids. V was cut by 0 bases and J by 3 bases, with 11 bases left in between.

Written as DNA, the CDR3 is TGTGCCAGCAGTCCGCGGGACAGGATTCAGAACACTGAAGCTTTCTTT. Translation: CASSPRDRIQNTEAFF. This chain connects TRBV27 to TRBJ1-1; 8 bases line up with TRBD1. The CDR3 length is 16 residues. Germline CDR1 MNHEY, CDR2 SMNVEV (reference sequence). Germline trimming cut 5 bases from V and 1 base from J; bases unmatched to any gene: 9.

This clonotype occurred many times. The chain employs TRBV3-1 and TRBJ2-2; TRBD2 might be the D (5 bases). Germline loops: CDR1 LGHDT, CDR2 YNNKEL (reference sequence). V lost 3 bases and J lost 7, with 12 bases in between. The CDR3 extends over 14 amino acids. This chain's CDR3 is CASSHLASGGELFF. The DNA of the CDR3 is TGTGCCAGCAGCCATCTAGCTTCGGGCGGGGAGCTGTTTTTT.

A word on this clonotype: Relative to the germline gene, one junction end is altered; a read error may explain this. This chain uses TRBV7-9 with TRBJ2-4; D uncertain. The CDR3 covers 10 residues. The V gene's germline CDR1 is SEHNR and CDR2 FQNEAQ (reference sequence). The CDR3 loop is CASGENIKYF. DNA for the CDR3: TGTGCCAGCGGAGAAAACATTAAGTACTTC.

This clonotype was seen at least ten times. The CDR3 DNA follows: TGTGCCAGCAGGATGACAGGGTCCGAGCAGTACTTC. This sequence encodes CASRMTGSEQYF. The chain joins TRBV2 to TRBJ2-7; 7 bases align to TRBD1. The CDR3 is 12 residues long. After removal of 6 bases from V and 6 bases from J, the junction contained 5 bases not matched to a gene. The germline V gene has CDR1 SNHLY and CDR2 FYNNEI.

The DNA of the CDR3 is TGCAGTGCTAGAGATCGGACAGGGGGGATACCAAACTATGGCTACACCTTC. This encodes CSARDRTGGIPNYGYTF. The chain combines TRBV20-1 with TRBJ1-2; TRBD1 matches at 10 bases. The germline CDR1 and CDR2 sequences are DFQATT and SNEGSKA (reference sequence). J was trimmed by 2 bases and V by 0 bases; bases with no gene match: 9. This CDR3 comprises 17 residues.